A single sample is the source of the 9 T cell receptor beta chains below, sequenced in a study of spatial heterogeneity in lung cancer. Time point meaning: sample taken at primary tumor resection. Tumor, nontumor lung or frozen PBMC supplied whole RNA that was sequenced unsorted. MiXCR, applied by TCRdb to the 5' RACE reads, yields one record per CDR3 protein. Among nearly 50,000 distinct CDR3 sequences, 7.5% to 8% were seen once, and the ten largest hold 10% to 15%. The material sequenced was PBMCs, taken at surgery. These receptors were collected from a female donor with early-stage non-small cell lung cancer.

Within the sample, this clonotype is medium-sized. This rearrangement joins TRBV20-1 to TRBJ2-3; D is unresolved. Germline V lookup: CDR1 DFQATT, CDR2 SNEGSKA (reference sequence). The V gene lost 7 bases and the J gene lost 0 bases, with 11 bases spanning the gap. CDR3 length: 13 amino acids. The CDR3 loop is CSVTEKSTDTQYF. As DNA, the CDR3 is TGCAGTGTTACAGAGAAGAGCACAGATACGCAGTATTTT.

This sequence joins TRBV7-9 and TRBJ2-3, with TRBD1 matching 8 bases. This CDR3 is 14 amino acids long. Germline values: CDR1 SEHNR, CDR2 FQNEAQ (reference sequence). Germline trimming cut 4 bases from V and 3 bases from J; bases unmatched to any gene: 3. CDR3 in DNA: TGTGCCAGCAGCTGGACAGGGCAAACAGATACGCAGTATTTT. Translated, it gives CASSWTGQTDTQYF.

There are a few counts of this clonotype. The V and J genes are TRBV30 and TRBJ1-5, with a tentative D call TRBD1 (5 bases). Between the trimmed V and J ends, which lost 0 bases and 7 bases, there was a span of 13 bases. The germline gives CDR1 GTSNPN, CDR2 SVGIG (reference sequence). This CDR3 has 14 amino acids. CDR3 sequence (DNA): TGTGCCTGGAGTGTACTCGTGGGGCGGCAGCCCCAGCATTTT. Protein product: CAWSVLVGRQPQHF.

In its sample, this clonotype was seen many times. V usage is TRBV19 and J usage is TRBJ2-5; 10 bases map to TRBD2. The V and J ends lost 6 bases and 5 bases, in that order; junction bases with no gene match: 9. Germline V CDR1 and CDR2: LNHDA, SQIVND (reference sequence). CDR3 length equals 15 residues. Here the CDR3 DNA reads TGTGCCAGTAGCACGGGACTAGCGCACGGGGAGACCCAGTACTTC. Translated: CASSTGLAHGETQYF.

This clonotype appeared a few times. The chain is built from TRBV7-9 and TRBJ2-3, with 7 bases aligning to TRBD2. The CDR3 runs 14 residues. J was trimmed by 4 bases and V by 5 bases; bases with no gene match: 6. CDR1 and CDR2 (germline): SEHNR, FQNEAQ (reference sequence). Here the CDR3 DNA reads TGTGCCAGCAGCGAGAGACTAGCAGCAGATACGCAGTATTTT. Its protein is CASSERLAADTQYF.

The CDR3 loop is CSAKQGDSPLHF. The DNA of the CDR3 is TGCAGTGCTAAACAGGGCGATTCACCCCTCCACTTT. The chain is built from TRBV20-1 and TRBJ1-6, with a possible D match to TRBD1 (6 bases). The length of the CDR3 is 12 residues. Trimming removed 4 bases from V and 8 bases from J, with 9 bases in between. Germline V CDR1 and CDR2: DFQATT, SNEGSKA (reference sequence).

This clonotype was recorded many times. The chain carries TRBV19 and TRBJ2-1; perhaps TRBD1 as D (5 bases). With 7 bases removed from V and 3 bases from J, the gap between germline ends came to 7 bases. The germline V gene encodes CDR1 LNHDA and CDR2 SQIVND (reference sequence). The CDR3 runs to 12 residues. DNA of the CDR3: TGTGCCAGTAACACAGGCTACAATGAGCAGTTCTTC. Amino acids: CASNTGYNEQFF.

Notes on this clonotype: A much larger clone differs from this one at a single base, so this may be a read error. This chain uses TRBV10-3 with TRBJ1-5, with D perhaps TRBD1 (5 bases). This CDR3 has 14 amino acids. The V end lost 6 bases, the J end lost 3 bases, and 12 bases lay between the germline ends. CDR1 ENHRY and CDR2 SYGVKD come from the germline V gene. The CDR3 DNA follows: TGTGCCATCAGAGACAGACAGCTCAATCAGCCCCAGCATTTT. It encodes CAIRDRQLNQPQHF.

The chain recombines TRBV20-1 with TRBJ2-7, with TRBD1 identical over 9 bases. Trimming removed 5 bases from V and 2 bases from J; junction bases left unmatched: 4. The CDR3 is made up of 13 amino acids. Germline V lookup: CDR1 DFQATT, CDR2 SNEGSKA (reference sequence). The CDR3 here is CSAGTGQPYEQYF. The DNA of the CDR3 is TGCAGTGCTGGGACAGGGCAACCCTACGAGCAGTACTTC.